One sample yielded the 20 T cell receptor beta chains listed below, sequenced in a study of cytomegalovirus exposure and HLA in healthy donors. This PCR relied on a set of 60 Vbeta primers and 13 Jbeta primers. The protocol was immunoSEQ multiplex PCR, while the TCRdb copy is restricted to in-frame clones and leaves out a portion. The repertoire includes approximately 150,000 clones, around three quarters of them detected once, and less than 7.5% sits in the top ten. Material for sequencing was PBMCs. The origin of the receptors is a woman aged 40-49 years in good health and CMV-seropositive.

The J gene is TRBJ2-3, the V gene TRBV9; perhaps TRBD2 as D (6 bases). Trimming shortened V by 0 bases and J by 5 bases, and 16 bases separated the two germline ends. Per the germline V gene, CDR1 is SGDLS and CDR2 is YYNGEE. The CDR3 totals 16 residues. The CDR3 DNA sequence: TGTGCCAGCAGCGTAGGAGGTTTACGGGAGAAAGATACGCAGTATTTT. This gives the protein CASSVGGLREKDTQYF.

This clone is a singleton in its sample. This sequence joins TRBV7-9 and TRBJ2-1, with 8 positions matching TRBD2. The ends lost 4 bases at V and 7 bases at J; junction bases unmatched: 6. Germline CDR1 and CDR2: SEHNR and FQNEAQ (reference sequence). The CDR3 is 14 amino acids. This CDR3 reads CASSYQRGGNEQFF. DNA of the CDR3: TGTGCCAGCAGCTATCAACGCGGGGGGAATGAGCAGTTCTTC.

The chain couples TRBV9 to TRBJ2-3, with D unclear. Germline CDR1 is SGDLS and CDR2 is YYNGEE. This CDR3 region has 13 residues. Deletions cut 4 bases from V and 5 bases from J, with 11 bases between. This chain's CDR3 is CASSINTGDTQYF. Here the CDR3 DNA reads TGTGCCAGCAGCATCAATACCGGAGATACGCAGTATTTT.

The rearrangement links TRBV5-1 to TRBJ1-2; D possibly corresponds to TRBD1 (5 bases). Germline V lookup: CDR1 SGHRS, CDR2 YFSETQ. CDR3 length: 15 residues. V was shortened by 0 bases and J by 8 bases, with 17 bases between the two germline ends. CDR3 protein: CASSLAQAGEGGYTF. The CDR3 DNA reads TGCGCCAGCAGCTTGGCCCAGGCGGGGGAAGGGGGCTACACCTTC.

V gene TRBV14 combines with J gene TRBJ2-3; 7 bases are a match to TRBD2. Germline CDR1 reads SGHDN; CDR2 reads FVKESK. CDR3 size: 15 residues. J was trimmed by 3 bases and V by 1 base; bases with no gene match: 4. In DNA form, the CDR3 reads TGTGCCAGCAGCCAAGTTACGGGAGGTACAGATACGCAGTATTTT. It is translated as CASSQVTGGTDTQYF.

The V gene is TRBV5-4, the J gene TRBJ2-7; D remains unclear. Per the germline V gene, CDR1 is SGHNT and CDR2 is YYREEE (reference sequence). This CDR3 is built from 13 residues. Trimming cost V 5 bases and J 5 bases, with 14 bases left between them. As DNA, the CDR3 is TGTGCCAGCAGTTTCTCGGCGAGGCACGAGCAGTACTTC. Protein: CASSFSARHEQYF. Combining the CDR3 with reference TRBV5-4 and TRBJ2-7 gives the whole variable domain ETGVTQSPTHLIKTRGQQVTLRCSSQSGHNTVSWYQQALGQGPQFIFQYYREEENGRGNFPPRFSGLQFPNYSSELNVNALELDDSALYLCASSFSARHEQYFGPGTRLTVT.

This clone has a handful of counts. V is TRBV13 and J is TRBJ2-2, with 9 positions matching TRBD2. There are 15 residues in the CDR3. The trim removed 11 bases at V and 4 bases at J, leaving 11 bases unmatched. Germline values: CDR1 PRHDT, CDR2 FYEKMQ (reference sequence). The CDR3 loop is CASTSGRRGTGELFF. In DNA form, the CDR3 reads TGTGCCTCGACAAGCGGGAGGAGGGGCACCGGGGAGCTGTTTTTT.

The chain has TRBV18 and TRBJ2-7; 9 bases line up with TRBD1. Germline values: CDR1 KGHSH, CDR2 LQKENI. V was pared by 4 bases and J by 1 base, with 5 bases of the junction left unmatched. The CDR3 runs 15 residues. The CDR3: CASSRGTGKSYEQYF. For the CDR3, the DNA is TGTGCCAGCTCACGGGGGACAGGGAAGTCCTACGAGCAGTACTTC.

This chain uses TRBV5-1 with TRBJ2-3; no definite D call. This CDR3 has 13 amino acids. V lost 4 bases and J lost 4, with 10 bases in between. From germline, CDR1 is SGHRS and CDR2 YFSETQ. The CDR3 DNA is TGCGCCAGCAGCCCCCGGTATTCAGATACGCAGTATTTT. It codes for CASSPRYSDTQYF. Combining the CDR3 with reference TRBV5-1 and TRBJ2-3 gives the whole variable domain KAGVTQTPRYLIKTRGQQVTLSCSPISGHRSVSWYQQTPGQGLQFLFEYFSETQRNKGNFPGRFSGRQFSNSRSEMNVSTLELGDSALYLCASSPRYSDTQYFGPGTRLTVL.

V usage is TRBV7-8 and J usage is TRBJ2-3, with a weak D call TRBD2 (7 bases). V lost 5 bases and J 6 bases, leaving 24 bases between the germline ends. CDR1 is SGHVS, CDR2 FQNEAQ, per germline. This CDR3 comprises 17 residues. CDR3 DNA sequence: TGTGCCAGCAGCCTCTGGGGGGCGGGAGTCCGTCCGGATACGCAGTATTTT. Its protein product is CASSLWGAGVRPDTQYF.

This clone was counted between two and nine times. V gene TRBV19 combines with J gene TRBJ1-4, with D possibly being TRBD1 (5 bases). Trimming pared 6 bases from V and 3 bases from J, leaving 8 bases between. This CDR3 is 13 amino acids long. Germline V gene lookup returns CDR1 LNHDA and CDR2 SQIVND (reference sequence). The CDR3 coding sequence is TGTGCCAGTAGAGACAGAGCTAATGAAAAACTGTTTTTT. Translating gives CASRDRANEKLFF.

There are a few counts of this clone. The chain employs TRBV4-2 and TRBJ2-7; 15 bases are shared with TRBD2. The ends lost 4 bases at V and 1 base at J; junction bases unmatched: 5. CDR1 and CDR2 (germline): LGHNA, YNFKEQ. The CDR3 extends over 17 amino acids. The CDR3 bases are TGTGCCAGCAGCCTCGGACTAGCGGGAGGGGATTCCTACGAGCAGTACTTC. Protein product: CASSLGLAGGDSYEQYF.

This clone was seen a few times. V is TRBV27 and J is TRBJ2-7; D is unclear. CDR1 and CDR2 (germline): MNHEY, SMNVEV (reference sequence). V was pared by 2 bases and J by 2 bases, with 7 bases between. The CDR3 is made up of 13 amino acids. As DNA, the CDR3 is TGTGCCAGCAGTTTAAGTGGAGCCTACGAGCAGTACTTC. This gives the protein CASSLSGAYEQYF.

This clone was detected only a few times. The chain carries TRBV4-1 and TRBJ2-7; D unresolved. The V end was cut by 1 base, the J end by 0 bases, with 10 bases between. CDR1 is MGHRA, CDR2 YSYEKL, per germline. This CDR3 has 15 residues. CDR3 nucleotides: TGCGCCAGCAGCCAAGGGTTCCTAAGCTCCTACGAGCAGTACTTC. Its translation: CASSQGFLSSYEQYF.

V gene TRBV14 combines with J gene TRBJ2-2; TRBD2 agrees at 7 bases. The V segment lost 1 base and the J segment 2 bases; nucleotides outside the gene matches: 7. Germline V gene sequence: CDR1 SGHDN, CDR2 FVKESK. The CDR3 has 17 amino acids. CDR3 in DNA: TGTGCCAGCAGCCAAGTACTCCGGGACTACAACACCGGGGAGCTGTTTTTT. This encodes CASSQVLRDYNTGELFF.

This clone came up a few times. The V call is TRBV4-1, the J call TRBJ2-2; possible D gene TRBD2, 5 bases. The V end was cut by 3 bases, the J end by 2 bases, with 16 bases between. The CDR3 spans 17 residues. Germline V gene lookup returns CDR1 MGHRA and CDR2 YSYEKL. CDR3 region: CASSQKGDFVNTGELFF. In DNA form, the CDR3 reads TGCGCCAGCAGCCAGAAGGGAGACTTCGTTAACACCGGGGAGCTGTTTTTT.

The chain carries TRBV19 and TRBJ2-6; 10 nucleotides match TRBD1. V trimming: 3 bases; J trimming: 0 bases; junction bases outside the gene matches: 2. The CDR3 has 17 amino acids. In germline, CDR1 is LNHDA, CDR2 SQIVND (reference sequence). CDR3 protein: CASSIGTGVSGANVLTF. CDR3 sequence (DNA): TGTGCCAGTAGTATTGGGACAGGGGTCTCTGGGGCCAACGTCCTGACTTTC.

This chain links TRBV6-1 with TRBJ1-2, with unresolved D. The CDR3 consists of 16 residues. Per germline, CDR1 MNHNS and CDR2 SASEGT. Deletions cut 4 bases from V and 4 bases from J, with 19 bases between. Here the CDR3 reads CASSVAGSYHGYGYTF. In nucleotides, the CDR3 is TGTGCCAGCAGTGTCGCGGGCAGCTACCATGGCTATGGCTACACCTTC.

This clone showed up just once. Written as DNA, the CDR3 is TGTGCCAGCAGTGAGGGCGGGAGGGGCAGCACAGATACGCAGTATTTT. This codes for CASSEGGRGSTDTQYF. J is TRBJ2-3 and V is TRBV25-1; 9 positions agree with TRBD2. Per the germline V gene, CDR1 is MGHDK and CDR2 is SYGVNS. There are 16 residues in the CDR3. Germline trimming cut 3 bases from V and 0 bases from J; bases unmatched to any gene: 4. The variable domain in full, with the rest retrieved from reference TRBV25-1 and TRBJ2-3, is EADIYQTPRYLVIGTGKKITLECSQTMGHDKMYWYQQDPGMELHLIHYSYGVNSTEKGDLSSESTVSRIRTEHFPLTLESARPSHTSQYLCASSEGGRGSTDTQYFGPGTRLTVL.

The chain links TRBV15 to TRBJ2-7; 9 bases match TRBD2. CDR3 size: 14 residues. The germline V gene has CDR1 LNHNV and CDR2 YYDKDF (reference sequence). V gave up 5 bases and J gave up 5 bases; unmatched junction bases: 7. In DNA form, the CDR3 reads TGTGCCACCAGCCGATATAGCGGGAGAAACGAGCAGTACTTC. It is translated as CATSRYSGRNEQYF.